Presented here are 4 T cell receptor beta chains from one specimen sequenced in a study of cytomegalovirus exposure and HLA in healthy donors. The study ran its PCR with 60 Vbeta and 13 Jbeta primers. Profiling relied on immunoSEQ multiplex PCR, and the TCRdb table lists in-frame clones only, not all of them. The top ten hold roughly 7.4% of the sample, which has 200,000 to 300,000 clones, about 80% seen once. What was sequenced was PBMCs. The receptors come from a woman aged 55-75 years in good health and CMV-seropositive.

In DNA, the CDR3 is TGTGCCAGTACCGGGACAGCCCGAGGCTACACCTTC. Its translation: CASTGTARGYTF. The rearrangement joins TRBV19 to TRBJ1-2; 7 positions match TRBD1. This CDR3 is built from 12 residues. V dropped 7 bases and J dropped 8; count of bases not matched to a gene: 7. CDR1 LNHDA and CDR2 SQIVND come from the germline V gene (reference sequence). The complete variable domain, with remaining parts taken from reference TRBV19 and TRBJ1-2, reads DGGITQSPKYLFRKEGQNVTLSCEQNLNHDAMYWYRQDPGQGLRLIYYSQIVNDFQKGDIAEGYSVSREKKESFPLTVTSAQKNPTAFYLCASTGTARGYTFGSGTRLTVV.

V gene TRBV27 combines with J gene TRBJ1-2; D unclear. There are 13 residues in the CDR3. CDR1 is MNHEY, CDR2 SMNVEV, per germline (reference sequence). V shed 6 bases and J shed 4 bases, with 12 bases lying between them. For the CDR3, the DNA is TGTGCCAGCAGGACGGGTGATGGCTATGGCTACACCTTC. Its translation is CASRTGDGYGYTF.

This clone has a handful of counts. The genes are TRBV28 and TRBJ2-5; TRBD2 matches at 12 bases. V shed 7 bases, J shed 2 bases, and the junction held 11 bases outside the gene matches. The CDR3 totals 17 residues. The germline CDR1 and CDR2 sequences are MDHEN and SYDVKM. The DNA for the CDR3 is TGTGCCAGCACGACACTTCGGACTAGCGGGAATCAAGAGACCCAGTACTTC. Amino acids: CASTTLRTSGNQETQYF.

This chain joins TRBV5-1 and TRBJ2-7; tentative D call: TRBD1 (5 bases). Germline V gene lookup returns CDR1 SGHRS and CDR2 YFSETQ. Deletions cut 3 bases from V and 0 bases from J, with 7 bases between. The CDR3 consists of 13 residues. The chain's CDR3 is CASSWGASYEQYF. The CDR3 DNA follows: TGCGCCAGCAGCTGGGGCGCCTCCTACGAGCAGTACTTC.